This entry features one TCR beta chain sequence. The data were taken from a study of PD-1 blockade in classical Hodgkin lymphoma. The germline V gene has CDR1 SGHDT and CDR2 YYEEEE. V was pared by 5 bases and J by 0 bases, with 12 bases between. CDR3 length equals 15 residues. Exposure to brentuximab vedotin varied, and each patient had relapsed following autologous stem cell transplantation. Sequencing used immunoSEQ multiplex PCR; TCRdb keeps in-frame clones, though not all of them. The table lists 40,000 to 50,000 clones, over 75% of them singletons, with roughly an eighth in the top ten. The chain recombines TRBV5-6 with TRBJ2-4, with D perhaps TRBD1 (5 bases). This receptor was obtained from a human donor with classical Hodgkin lymphoma. The material sequenced was peripheral blood mononuclear cells (PBMCs), taken at baseline. The CDR3 here is CASSFRVIAKNIQYF. The CDR3 nucleotides read TGTGCCAGCAGTTTCAGGGTGATAGCCAAAAACATTCAGTACTTC.